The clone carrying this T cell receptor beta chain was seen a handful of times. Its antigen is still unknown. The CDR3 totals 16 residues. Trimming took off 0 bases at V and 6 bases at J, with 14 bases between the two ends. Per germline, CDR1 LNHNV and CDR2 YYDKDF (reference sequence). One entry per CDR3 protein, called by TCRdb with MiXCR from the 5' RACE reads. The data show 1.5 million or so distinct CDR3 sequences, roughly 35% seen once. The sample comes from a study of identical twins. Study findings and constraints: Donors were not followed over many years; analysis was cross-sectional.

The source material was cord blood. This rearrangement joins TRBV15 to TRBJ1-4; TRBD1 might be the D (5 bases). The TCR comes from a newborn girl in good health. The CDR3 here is CATSRDSRMGDEKLFF. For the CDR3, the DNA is TGTGCCACCAGCAGAGATTCGCGGATGGGGGATGAAAAACTGTTTTTT. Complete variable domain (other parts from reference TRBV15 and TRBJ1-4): DAMVIQNPRYQVTQFGKPVTLSCSQTLNHNVMYWYQQKSSQAPKLLFHYYDKDFNNEADTPDNFQSRRPNTSFCFLDIRSPGLGDTAMYLCATSRDSRMGDEKLFFGSGTQLSVL.